This T cell receptor beta chain comes out of a study of blood T cell repertoires in COVID-19. Original methodology: Estimation of nucleated cell counts relied on the amplification of reference gene primers. Sequencing used immunoSEQ multiplex PCR; TCRdb keeps in-frame clones, though not all of them. V, J and clone size were drawn from that table, and D and trimming were deduced from the DNA. The sample records some 300,000 clones, over 75% being singletons. The CDR3 has 13 residues. The V end was cut by 4 bases, the J end by 3 bases, with 10 bases between. Looked up from germline, CDR1 is SGHRS and CDR2 is YFSETQ.

The sample comprised PBMCs or T cells enriched from blood (not recorded which). This clonotype originated in a woman in her thirties or forties who had recovered from COVID-19. This chain joins TRBV5-1 and TRBJ1-2, with D perhaps matching TRBD1 (5 bases). The CDR3 here is CASSPEGDYGYTF. The CDR3 nucleotides read TGCGCCAGCAGCCCGGAAGGGGACTATGGCTACACCTTC. Drawing the rest from reference TRBV5-1 and TRBJ1-2, the complete variable domain is KAGVTQTPRYLIKTRGQQVTLSCSPISGHRSVSWYQQTPGQGLQFLFEYFSETQRNKGNFPGRFSGRQFSNSRSEMNVSTLELGDSALYLCASSPEGDYGYTFGSGTRLTVV.